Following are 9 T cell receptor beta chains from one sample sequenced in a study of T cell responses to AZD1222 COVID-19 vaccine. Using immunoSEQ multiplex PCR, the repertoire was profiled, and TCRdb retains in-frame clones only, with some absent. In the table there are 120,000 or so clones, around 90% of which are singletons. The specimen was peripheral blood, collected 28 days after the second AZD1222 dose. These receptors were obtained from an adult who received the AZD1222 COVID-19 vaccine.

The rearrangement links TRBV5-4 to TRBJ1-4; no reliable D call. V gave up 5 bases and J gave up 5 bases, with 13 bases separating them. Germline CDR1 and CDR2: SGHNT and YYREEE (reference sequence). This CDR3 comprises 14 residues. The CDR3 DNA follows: TGTGCCAGCAGGGCAGACTATTCAAATGAAAAACTGTTTTTT. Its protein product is CASRADYSNEKLFF.

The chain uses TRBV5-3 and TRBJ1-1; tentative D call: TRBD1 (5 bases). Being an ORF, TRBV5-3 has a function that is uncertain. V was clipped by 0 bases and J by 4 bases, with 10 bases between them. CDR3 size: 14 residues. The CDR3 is CARSLVGVGTEAFF. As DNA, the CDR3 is TGTGCCAGAAGCTTGGTAGGGGTCGGCACTGAAGCTTTCTTT.

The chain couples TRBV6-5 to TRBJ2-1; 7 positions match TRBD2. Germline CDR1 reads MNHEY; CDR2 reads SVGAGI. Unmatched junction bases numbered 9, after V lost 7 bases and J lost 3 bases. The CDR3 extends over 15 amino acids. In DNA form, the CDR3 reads TGTGCCAGCACCCGTCATTGGGGGGGCTACAATGAGCAGTTCTTC. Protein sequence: CASTRHWGGYNEQFF.

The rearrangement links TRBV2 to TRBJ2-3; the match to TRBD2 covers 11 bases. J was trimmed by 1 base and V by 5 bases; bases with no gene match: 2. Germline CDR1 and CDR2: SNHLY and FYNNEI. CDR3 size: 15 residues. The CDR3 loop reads CASSPLAGGTDTQYF. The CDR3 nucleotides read TGTGCCAGCAGTCCACTAGCGGGGGGCACAGATACGCAGTATTTT. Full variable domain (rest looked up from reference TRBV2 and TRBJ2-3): EPEVTQTPSHQVTQMGQEVILRCVPISNHLYFYWYRQILGQKVEFLVSFYNNEISEKSEIFDDQFSVERPDGSNFTLKIRSTKLEDSAMYFCASSPLAGGTDTQYFGPGTRLTVL.

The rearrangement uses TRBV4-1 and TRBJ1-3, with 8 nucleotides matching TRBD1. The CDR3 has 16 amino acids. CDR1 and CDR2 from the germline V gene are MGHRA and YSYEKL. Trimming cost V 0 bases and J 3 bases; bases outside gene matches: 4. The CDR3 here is CASSQESGTGGNTIYF. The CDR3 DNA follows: TGCGCCAGCAGCCAAGAGTCGGGGACAGGTGGAAACACCATATATTTT.

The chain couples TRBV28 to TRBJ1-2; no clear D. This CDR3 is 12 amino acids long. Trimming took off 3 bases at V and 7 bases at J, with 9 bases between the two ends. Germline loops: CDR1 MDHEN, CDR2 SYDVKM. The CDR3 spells CASSFPHSGYTF. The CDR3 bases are TGTGCCAGCAGTTTCCCCCACAGTGGCTACACCTTC.

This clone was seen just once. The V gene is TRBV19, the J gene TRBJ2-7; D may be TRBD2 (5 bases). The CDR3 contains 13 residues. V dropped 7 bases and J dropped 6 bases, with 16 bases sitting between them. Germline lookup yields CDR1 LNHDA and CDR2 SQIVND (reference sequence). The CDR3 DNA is TGTGCCAGTACCAATGCCCTAGCTGGCGAGCAGTACTTC. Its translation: CASTNALAGEQYF. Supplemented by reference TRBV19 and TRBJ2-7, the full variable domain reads DGGITQSPKYLFRKEGQNVTLSCEQNLNHDAMYWYRQDPGQGLRLIYYSQIVNDFQKGDIAEGYSVSREKKESFPLTVTSAQKNPTAFYLCASTNALAGEQYFGPGTRLTVT.

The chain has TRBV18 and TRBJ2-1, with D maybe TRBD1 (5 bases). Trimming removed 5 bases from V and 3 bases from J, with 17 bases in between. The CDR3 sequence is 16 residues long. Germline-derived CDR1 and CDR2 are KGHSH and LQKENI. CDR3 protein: CASSSTLRVGYNEQFF. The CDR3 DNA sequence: TGTGCCAGCTCATCGACTCTCAGGGTTGGCTACAATGAGCAGTTCTTC.

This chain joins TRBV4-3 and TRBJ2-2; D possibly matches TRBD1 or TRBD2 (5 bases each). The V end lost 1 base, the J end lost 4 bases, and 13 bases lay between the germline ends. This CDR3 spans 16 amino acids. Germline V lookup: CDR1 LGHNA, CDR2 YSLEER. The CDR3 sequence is CASSQASRDLTGELFF. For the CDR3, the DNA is TGCGCCAGCAGCCAAGCTTCCCGGGACCTCACCGGGGAGCTGTTTTTT.